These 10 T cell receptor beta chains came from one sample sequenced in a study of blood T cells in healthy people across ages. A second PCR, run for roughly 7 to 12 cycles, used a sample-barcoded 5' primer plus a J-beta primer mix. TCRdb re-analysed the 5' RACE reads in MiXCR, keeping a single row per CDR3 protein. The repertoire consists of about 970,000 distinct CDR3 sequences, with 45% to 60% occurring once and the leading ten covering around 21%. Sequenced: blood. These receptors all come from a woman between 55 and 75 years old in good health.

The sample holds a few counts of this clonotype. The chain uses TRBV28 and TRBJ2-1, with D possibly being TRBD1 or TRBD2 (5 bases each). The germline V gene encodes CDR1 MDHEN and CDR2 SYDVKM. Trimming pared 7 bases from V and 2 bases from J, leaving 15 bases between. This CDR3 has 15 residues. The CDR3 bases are TGTGCCAGCACCTTCCGGGACCAAACCTACAATGAGCAGTTCTTC. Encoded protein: CASTFRDQTYNEQFF. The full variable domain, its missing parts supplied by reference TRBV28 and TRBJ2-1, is DVKVTQSSRYLVKRTGEKVFLECVQDMDHENMFWYRQDPGLGLRLIYFSYDVKMKEKGDIPEGYSVSREKKERFSLILESASTNQTSMYLCASTFRDQTYNEQFFGPGTRLTVL.

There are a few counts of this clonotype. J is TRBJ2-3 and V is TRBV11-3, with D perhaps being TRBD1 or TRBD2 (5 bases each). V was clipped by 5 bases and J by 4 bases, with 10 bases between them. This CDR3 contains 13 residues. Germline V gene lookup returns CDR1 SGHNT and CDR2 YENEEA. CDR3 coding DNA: TGTGCCAGCAGCGGGGGAATCTCAGATACGCAGTATTTT. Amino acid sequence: CASSGGISDTQYF.

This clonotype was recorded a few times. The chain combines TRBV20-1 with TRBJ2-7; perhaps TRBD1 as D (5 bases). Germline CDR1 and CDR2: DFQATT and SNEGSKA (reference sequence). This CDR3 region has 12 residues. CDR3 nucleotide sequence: TGCAGCTCCAATAAGGGGTTCGGCGAGCAGTACTTC. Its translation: CSSNKGFGEQYF.

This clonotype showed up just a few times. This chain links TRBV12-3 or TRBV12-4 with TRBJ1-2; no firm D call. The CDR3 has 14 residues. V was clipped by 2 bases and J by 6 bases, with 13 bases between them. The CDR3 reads CASSLKPTADGYTF. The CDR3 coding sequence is TGTGCCAGCAGTTTAAAGCCAACAGCTGATGGCTACACCTTC.

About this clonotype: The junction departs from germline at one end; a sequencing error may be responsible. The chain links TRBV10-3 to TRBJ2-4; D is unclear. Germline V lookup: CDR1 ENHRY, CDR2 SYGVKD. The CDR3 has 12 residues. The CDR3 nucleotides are TGTGCCATCGGTGAGTCGAGGACCACACAGTACTTC. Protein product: CAIGESRTTQYF.

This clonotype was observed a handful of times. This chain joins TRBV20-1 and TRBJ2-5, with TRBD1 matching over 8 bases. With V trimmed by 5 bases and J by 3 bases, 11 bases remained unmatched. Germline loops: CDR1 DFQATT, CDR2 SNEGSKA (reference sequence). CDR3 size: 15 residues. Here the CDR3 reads CSARNFRQGKETQYF. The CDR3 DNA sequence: TGCAGTGCTCGCAACTTCCGACAGGGGAAAGAGACCCAGTACTTC.

DNA of the CDR3: TGTGCCAGCGGACTAGCGGGTTGGGATGAGCAGTTCTTC. It specifies CASGLAGWDEQFF. This chain uses TRBV6-5 with TRBJ2-1; TRBD2 aligns across 11 bases. V trimming: 8 bases; J trimming: 8 bases; junction bases outside the gene matches: 5. CDR1 and CDR2 from the germline V gene are MNHEY and SVGAGI. This CDR3 has 13 amino acids.

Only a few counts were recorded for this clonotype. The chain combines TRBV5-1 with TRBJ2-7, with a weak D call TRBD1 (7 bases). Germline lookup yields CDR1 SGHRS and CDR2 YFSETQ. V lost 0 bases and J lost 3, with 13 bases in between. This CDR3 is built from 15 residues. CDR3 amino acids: CASSLAGGLLYEQYF. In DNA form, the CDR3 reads TGCGCCAGCAGCTTGGCAGGGGGGCTTCTCTACGAGCAGTACTTC.

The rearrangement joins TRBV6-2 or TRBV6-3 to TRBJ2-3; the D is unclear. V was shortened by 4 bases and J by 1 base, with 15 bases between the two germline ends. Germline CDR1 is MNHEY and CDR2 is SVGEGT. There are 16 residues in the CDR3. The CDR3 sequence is CASSSTRARRTDTQYF. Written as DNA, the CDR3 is TGTGCCAGCAGTTCCACCCGGGCTCGTCGCACAGATACGCAGTATTTT.

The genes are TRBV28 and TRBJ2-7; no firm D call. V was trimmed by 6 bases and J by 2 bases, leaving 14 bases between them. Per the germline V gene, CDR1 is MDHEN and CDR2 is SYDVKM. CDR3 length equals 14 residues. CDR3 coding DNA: TGTGCCAGCAGAGGACGCAGTTTCGCCTACGAGCAGTACTTC. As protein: CASRGRSFAYEQYF.